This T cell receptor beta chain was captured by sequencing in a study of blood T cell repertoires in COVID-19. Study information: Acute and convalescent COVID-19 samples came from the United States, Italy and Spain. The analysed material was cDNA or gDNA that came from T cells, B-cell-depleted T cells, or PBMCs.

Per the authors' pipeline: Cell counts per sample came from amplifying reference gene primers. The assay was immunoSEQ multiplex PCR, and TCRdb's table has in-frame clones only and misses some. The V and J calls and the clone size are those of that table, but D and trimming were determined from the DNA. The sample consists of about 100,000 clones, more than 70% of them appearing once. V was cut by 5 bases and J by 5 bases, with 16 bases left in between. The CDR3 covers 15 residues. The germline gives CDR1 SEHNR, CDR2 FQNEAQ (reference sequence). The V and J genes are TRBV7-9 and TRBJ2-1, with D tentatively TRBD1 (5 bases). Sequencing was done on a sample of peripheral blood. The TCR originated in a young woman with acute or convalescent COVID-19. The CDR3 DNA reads TGTGCCAGCAGCCGAGAAGGACAAGAACACAATGAGCAGTTCTTC. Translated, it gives CASSREGQEHNEQFF.